This is a list of T cell receptor beta chains from one sample in a study of T cell responses to AZD1222 COVID-19 vaccine. Repertoires were generated with immunoSEQ multiplex PCR, while TCRdb's copy carries only in-frame clones and drops some. The top ten clones hold roughly 1.4% of a sample with 150,000 to 200,000 clones, roughly 94% of them seen once. Sequenced here: peripheral blood, sampled 28 days after the second AZD1222 dose. These receptors were taken from an adult who received the AZD1222 COVID-19 vaccine. CDR3s include the opening cysteine and the closing phenylalanine or tryptophan. Fields, in order: D gene, clone size, J gene, V gene, CDR3 protein, CDR3 DNA. A D gene is named only where the DNA matches it firmly. The size field is filled for only some rows; it gives once, few, many or a size class.

>-|-|TRBJ2-7|TRBV7-8
CASRRRTDPRYEQYF
TGTGCCAGCAGGCGCAGGACCGACCCACGATACGAGCAGTACTTC
>-|once|TRBJ1-1|TRBV21-1
CASPGLPEAFF
TGTGCCAGTCCGGGCTTGCCTGAAGCTTTCTTT
>-|-|TRBJ1-1|TRBV7-9
CASSLERGNTEAFF
TGTGCCAGCAGTCTTGAACGGGGGAACACTGAAGCTTTCTTT
>-|-|TRBJ2-1|TRBV7-9
CASSPYGPSSYNEQFF
TGTGCCAGCAGCCCCTATGGACCGAGCTCCTACAATGAGCAGTTCTTC
>-|-|TRBJ2-5|TRBV27
CASSMGETQYF
TGTGCCAGCAGTATGGGGGAGACCCAGTACTTC
>-|-|TRBJ1-4|TRBV18
CASSPGDDEKLFF
TGTGCCAGCTCACCGGGGGATGATGAAAAACTGTTTTTT
>-|-|TRBJ1-3|TRBV7-9
CASSYQESSGNTIYF
TGTGCCAGCAGCTATCAGGAGAGCTCTGGAAACACCATATATTTT
>-|-|TRBJ1-2|TRBV3-1/TRBV3-2
CASSQDSQGRYGYTF
TGTGCCAGCAGCCAAGATTCCCAGGGAAGGTATGGCTACACCTTC
>TRBD2|-|TRBJ2-3|TRBV5-3
CAFGGLAGGSYTDTQYF
TGTGCTTTCGGTGGGCTAGCGGGGGGTTCGTATACAGATACGCAGTATTTT
>TRBD1|-|TRBJ1-1|TRBV5-1
CASGLSGTGGAFF
TGCGCCAGCGGACTATCCGGGACAGGGGGAGCTTTCTTT
>TRBD1|-|TRBJ2-5|TRBV28
CASSLAGDSQETQYF
TGTGCCAGCAGTTTAGCAGGGGACAGCCAAGAGACCCAGTACTTC
>-|few|TRBJ2-7|TRBV28
CASSLEYEQYF
TGTGCCAGCAGTTTAGAATACGAGCAGTACTTC
>TRBD2|-|TRBJ2-1|TRBV9
CASSARLADFYNEQFF
TGTGCCAGCAGCGCCCGACTAGCGGACTTTTACAATGAGCAGTTCTTC
>TRBD2|-|TRBJ2-1|TRBV4-1
CASSQATTSGSVNEQFF
TGCGCCAGCAGCCAAGCGACGACTAGCGGGAGTGTTAATGAGCAGTTCTTC
>-|-|TRBJ1-5|TRBV5-7
CASVRGGDDHQPQHF
TGTGCCAGCGTACGGGGGGGGGACGACCATCAGCCCCAGCATTTT
>-|-|TRBJ1-2|TRBV20-1
CSGWSAASYTF
TGCAGTGGGTGGAGTGCCGCGAGCTACACCTTC
>-|-|TRBJ1-1|TRBV3-1/TRBV3-2
CASSSGQGSNTEAFF
TGTGCCAGCAGCTCCGGGCAGGGATCGAACACTGAAGCTTTCTTT
>-|once|TRBJ1-6|TRBV4-2
CASSQEEGGSSYNSPLHF
TGTGCCAGCAGCCAAGAGGAGGGCGGGAGCTCCTATAATTCACCCCTCCACTTT
>TRBD1|once|TRBJ1-1|TRBV29-1
CSSRDRDFTEAFF
TGCAGCTCCCGGGACAGGGATTTCACTGAAGCTTTCTTT
>TRBD2|-|TRBJ2-5|TRBV4-1
CASSQGSGYETQYF
TGCGCCAGCAGCCAGGGTAGCGGGTACGAGACCCAGTACTTC
>-|once|TRBJ1-6|TRBV3-1/TRBV3-2
CASSQFGQSLHF
TGTGCCAGCAGCCAATTTGGGCAGTCGCTCCACTTT
>-|-|TRBJ1-4|TRBV5-1
CASSLAGAGRGDEKLFF
TGCGCCAGCAGCTTGGCCGGGGCAGGGAGGGGAGACGAAAAACTGTTTTTT
>TRBD1|-|TRBJ1-1|TRBV6-5
CASSTGQTEAFF
TGTGCCAGCAGTACGGGACAGACTGAAGCTTTCTTT
>-|-|TRBJ1-1|TRBV11-2
CASSFRTEAFF
TGTGCCAGCAGCTTCAGAACTGAAGCTTTCTTT
>TRBD2|-|TRBJ2-7|TRBV7-2
CASSLTGTIAYEQYF
TGTGCCAGCAGCTTAACCGGGACTATAGCCTACGAGCAGTACTTC
>-|-|TRBJ1-4|TRBV23-1
CASSQGGEKLFF
TGCGCCAGCAGTCAAGGGGGAGAAAAACTGTTTTTT
>-|-|TRBJ2-3|TRBV7-3
CASSLWETDTQYF
TGTGCCAGCAGCTTATGGGAGACAGATACGCAGTATTTT
>TRBD2|-|TRBJ2-7|TRBV7-9
CASSQRPREGIVRYEQYF
TGTGCCAGCAGCCAACGACCGCGGGAGGGTATAGTTCGGTACGAGCAGTACTTC
>-|-|TRBJ1-3|TRBV3-1/TRBV3-2
CASSQEGGTGNTIYF
TGTGCCAGCAGCCAAGAAGGGGGGACTGGAAACACCATATATTTT
>-|-|TRBJ2-1|TRBV6-5
CASTAKGQQFF
TGTGCCAGCACAGCGAAAGGGCAGCAGTTCTTC
>-|once|TRBJ2-3|TRBV12-1
CASRFSYEHTDTQYF
TGTGCCAGCAGGTTTTCGTACGAGCACACAGATACGCAGTATTTT
>-|-|TRBJ1-1|TRBV28
CASSFPLRGRSTEAFF
TGTGCCAGCAGTTTCCCTCTTCGAGGGCGGAGCACTGAAGCTTTCTTT
>TRBD1|-|TRBJ1-2|TRBV11-2
CASSLGTGGIYGYTF
TGTGCCAGCAGCTTGGGGACAGGTGGGATCTATGGCTACACCTTC
>-|once|TRBJ2-5|TRBV5-6
CASSLAEETQYF
TGTGCCAGCAGCTTGGCCGAAGAGACCCAGTACTTC
>-|-|TRBJ1-2|TRBV6-6
CASSYGEGRAHYGYTF
TGTGCCAGCAGTTACGGGGAGGGTAGGGCCCACTATGGCTACACCTTC
>-|-|TRBJ1-1|TRBV5-1
CASSLALGAGIDTEAFF
TGCGCCAGCAGCTTGGCGTTGGGGGCAGGGATCGACACTGAAGCTTTCTTT
>TRBD2|-|TRBJ2-5|TRBV28
CASSPGLGGYQETQYF
TGTGCCAGCAGTCCGGGACTAGGGGGGTACCAAGAGACCCAGTACTTC
>-|-|TRBJ2-7|TRBV27
CASTLTARASSYEQYF
TGTGCCAGCACCCTAACCGCCCGGGCATCTTCCTACGAGCAGTACTTC
>TRBD2|-|TRBJ2-3|TRBV9
CASSAFGTSGTDTQYF
TGTGCCAGCAGCGCATTCGGGACTAGTGGCACAGATACGCAGTATTTT
>-|-|TRBJ1-2|TRBV30
CAWSVWWGTGYTF
TGTGCCTGGAGTGTATGGTGGGGGACGGGCTACACCTTC
>-|-|TRBJ2-3|TRBV2
CASSYNGYGDTQYF
TGTGCCAGCAGTTACAACGGGTATGGAGATACGCAGTATTTT
>-|-|TRBJ2-3|TRBV7-9
CASSWGSSSTDTQYF
TGTGCCAGCAGCTGGGGCTCTTCAAGCACAGATACGCAGTATTTT
>TRBD1|-|TRBJ1-5|TRBV15
CATGGGQAERLSQPQHF
TGTGCCACCGGGGGAGGACAGGCCGAACGACTAAGTCAGCCCCAGCATTTT
>-|-|TRBJ1-5|TRBV2
CASSPRVSNQPQHF
TGTGCCAGCAGTCCTAGGGTTAGCAATCAGCCCCAGCATTTT
>-|-|TRBJ2-3|TRBV11-3
CASSLEDRDTQYF
TGTGCCAGCAGCTTAGAAGACCGAGATACGCAGTATTTT
>-|-|TRBJ2-2|TRBV28
CASRVGGGQNTGELFF
TGTGCCAGCCGGGTAGGAGGGGGGCAGAACACCGGGGAGCTGTTTTTT
>-|-|TRBJ1-1|TRBV11-2
CASSLATGGSAEAFF
TGTGCCAGCAGCTTAGCCACGGGGGGCTCGGCTGAAGCTTTCTTT
>-|-|TRBJ2-7|TRBV27
CASTRDLDTSEQYF
TGTGCCAGCACCCGGGACCTAGATACCTCCGAGCAGTACTTC
>-|-|TRBJ1-6|TRBV6-5
CASSPGPSPLHF
TGTGCCAGCAGTCCAGGGCCCTCACCCCTCCACTTT
>-|-|TRBJ2-7|TRBV5-1
CASSPRGYEQYF
TGCGCCAGCAGCCCCCGAGGTTACGAGCAGTACTTC
>TRBD1|-|TRBJ2-1|TRBV5-1
CASSSSLGQRYNEQFF
TGCGCCAGCAGCTCTAGTTTGGGACAGCGATACAATGAGCAGTTCTTC
>-|-|TRBJ1-2|TRBV27
CASSSLGRLSGDYGYTF
TGTGCCAGCAGTTCACTAGGGAGGCTTTCTGGGGACTATGGCTACACCTTC
>TRBD2|-|TRBJ2-2|TRBV12-3/TRBV12-4
CASSSERGGELFF
TGTGCCAGCAGTTCCGAGCGGGGCGGGGAGCTGTTTTTT
>-|-|TRBJ2-7|TRBV5-4
CASSPRGQGNYEQYF
TGTGCCAGCAGCCCCCGGGGCCAGGGTAACTACGAGCAGTACTTC